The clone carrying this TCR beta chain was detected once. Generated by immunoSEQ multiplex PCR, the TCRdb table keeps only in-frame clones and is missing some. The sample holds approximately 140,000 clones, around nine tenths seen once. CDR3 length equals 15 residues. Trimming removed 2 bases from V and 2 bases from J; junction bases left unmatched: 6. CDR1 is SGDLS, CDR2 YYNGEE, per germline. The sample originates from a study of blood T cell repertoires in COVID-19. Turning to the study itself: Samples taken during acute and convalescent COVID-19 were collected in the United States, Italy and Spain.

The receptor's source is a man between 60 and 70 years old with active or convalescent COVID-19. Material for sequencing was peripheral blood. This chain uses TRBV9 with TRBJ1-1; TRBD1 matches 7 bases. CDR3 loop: CASSVTGTANTEAFF. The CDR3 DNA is TGTGCCAGCAGCGTTACCGGGACAGCTAACACTGAAGCTTTCTTT. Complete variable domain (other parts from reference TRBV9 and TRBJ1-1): DSGVTQTPKHLITATGQRVTLRCSPRSGDLSVYWYQQSLDQGLQFLIQYYNGEERAKGNILERFSAQQFPDLHSELNLSSLELGDSALYFCASSVTGTANTEAFFGQGTRLTVV.